Below are 10 T cell receptor beta chains sequenced from a single sample in a study of monozygotic twins with inflammatory bowel disease. Reanalyzing the 5' RACE reads, TCRdb keeps one entry per CDR3 protein, without DNA. In all, the sample yields 300,000 to 400,000 distinct CDR3 sequences. The material sequenced was blood. The receptors were sampled from a human donor with ulcerative colitis or Crohn's disease, or a healthy co-twin of an affected twin (not recorded which).

CDR3 amino acids: CASKVRRNTGELFF. The J gene is TRBJ2-2, the V gene TRBV6-1. The germline V gene has CDR1 MNHNS and CDR2 SASEGT. The CDR3 spans 14 residues.

The chain joins TRBV24-1 to TRBJ2-2; TCRdb's D gene call, TRBD1, goes unchecked for lack of DNA. The germline V gene encodes CDR1 KGHDR and CDR2 SFDVKD. This CDR3 is 17 amino acids long. The CDR3 sequence is CATSDITRANEGGELFF.

This chain uses TRBV7-9 with TRBJ2-2. CDR1 is SEHNR, CDR2 FQNEAQ, per germline (reference sequence). This CDR3 has 11 amino acids. This CDR3 reads CASSPYGELFF.

The genes are TRBV12-3 or TRBV12-4 and TRBJ2-7; the D call from TCRdb, TRBD2, cannot be confirmed without DNA. This CDR3 is 14 amino acids long. This CDR3 is CASTPSGGINEQYF.

The chain is built from TRBV19 and TRBJ2-3; TCRdb calls TRBD2, which cannot be checked without DNA. CDR3 length: 17 amino acids. Germline V gene data show CDR1 as LNHDA and CDR2 as SQIVND (reference sequence). The CDR3 region is CASSMVLAGGSTDTQYF.

The rearrangement uses TRBV20-1 and TRBJ2-7; lacking DNA, the TRBD1 call made by TCRdb goes unchecked. The germline gives CDR1 DFQATT, CDR2 SNEGSKA (reference sequence). The CDR3 runs 15 residues. CDR3 protein: CSARATGGASYEQYF.

This chain joins TRBV15 and TRBJ1-6; TCRdb names TRBD1, which stays unverified in the absence of DNA. Germline V lookup: CDR1 LNHNV, CDR2 YYDKDF (reference sequence). CDR3 size: 16 residues. The CDR3 spells CATSRAQGASMSPLHF.

V gene TRBV30 combines with J gene TRBJ2-7; the D gene TCRdb calls, TRBD2, cannot be checked with no DNA. The CDR3 spans 13 residues. The germline gives CDR1 GTSNPN, CDR2 SVGIG (reference sequence). CDR3 sequence reads: CAWSPLMAREQYF. Full variable domain (rest looked up from reference TRBV30 and TRBJ2-7): SQTIHQWPATLVQPVGSPLSLECTVEGTSNPNLYWYRQAAGRGLQLLFYSVGIGQISSEVPQNLSASRPQDRQFILSSKKLLLSDSGFYLCAWSPLMAREQYFGPGTRLTVT.

The chain recombines TRBV10-3 with TRBJ2-7. The CDR3 has 14 amino acids. Germline values: CDR1 ENHRY, CDR2 SYGVKD. The CDR3 here is CAISEFGTSYEQYF.

The chain combines TRBV7-2 with TRBJ2-5; the TRBD2 assignment by TCRdb is unverifiable without DNA. Germline V gene lookup returns CDR1 SGHTA and CDR2 FQGNSA. This CDR3 has 15 residues. The CDR3 loop reads CASSLALAGRETQYF.